This T cell receptor beta chain was identified during a study of cytomegalovirus exposure and HLA in healthy donors. The donors, nominally healthy at sampling, likely had unrecorded immune exposures. The CDR3 is made up of 15 amino acids. Germline V gene lookup returns CDR1 GTSNPN and CDR2 SVGIG (reference sequence). Trimming left V 3 bases short and J 1 base short, with 13 bases between. 60 Vbeta and 13 Jbeta primers were used in PCR. Method: immunoSEQ multiplex PCR; TCRdb's copy keeps in-frame clones and lacks some. Of tens of thousands of clones in the sample, more than 65% are singletons; the top ten hold 9% to 13%.

The chain recombines TRBV30 with TRBJ2-4; D possibly corresponds to TRBD2 (5 bases). The sequence was obtained from a male donor in good health and CMV-seropositive. The sequenced sample consisted of PBMCs. The CDR3 nucleotides are TGTGCCTGGAGGGCCCCGGACTCTGCCAAAAACATTCAGTACTTC. Residues: CAWRAPDSAKNIQYF.